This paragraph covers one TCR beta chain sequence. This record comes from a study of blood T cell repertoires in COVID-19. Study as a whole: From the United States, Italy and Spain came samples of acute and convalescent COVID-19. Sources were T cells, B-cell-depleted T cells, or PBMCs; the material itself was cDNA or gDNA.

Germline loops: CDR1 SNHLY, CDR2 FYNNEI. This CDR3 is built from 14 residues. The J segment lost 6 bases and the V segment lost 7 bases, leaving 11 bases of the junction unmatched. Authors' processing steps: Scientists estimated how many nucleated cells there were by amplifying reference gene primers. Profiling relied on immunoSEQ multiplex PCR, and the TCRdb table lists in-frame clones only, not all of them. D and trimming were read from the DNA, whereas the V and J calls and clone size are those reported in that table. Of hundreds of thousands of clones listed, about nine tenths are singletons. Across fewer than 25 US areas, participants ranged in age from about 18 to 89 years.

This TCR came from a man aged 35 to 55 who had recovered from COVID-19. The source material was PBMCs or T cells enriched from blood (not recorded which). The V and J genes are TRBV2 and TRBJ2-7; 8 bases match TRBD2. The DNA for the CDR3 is TGTGCCAGCAAGAGTGGACTAGCAGTGAGCGAGCAGTACTTC. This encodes CASKSGLAVSEQYF.